This T cell receptor (beta chain) is drawn from a study of post-analysis software for immune sequencing data. Study-level information: The courses of disease that were included comprised relapsing-remitting, secondary progressive and progressive-relapsing multiple sclerosis. The study, taken as a whole, reports: Five or six TRBV segments were significantly more frequent in patients than in controls. TRBV5-6, TRBV5-1 and TRBV20-1 were among these segments. A significant reduction in normalized Chao1 diversity was observed in multiple sclerosis patients versus controls.

Unique molecular identifiers were carried by the TCR beta cDNA libraries. Roughly 500,000 cDNA molecules came from 1 to 10 million T cells. MiXCR, applied by TCRdb to the PCR reads, yields one record per CDR3 protein. The data hold 750,000 to 950,000 distinct CDR3 sequences, with under 60% observed a single time. The CDR3 covers 15 residues. With 4 bases clipped from V and 5 bases from J, the junction kept 9 bases outside the gene matches. Notes on this clonotype: What it recognizes is unknown.

Input material: blood. The receptor was derived from a girl between 10 and 17 years old with multiple sclerosis. V gene TRBV12-3 or TRBV12-4 combines with J gene TRBJ2-7; 9 nucleotides agree with TRBD2. The CDR3 here is CASSSRLAEANEQYF. CDR3 coding DNA: TGTGCCAGCAGTTCCAGACTAGCGGAGGCTAACGAGCAGTACTTC.